This paragraph covers one TCR beta chain sequence. The specificity of this receptor is unknown. Its ends do not fully match the called genes, so a read error is possible. CDR1 and CDR2 (MNHEY, SVGAGI) derive from the germline V gene. The CDR3 spans 14 residues, from the cysteine through the phenylalanine. This entry keeps only the CDR3 DNA: 42 bases, framed from base 1. The source of the sample is a study of low-dose radiotherapy and immunotherapy resistance in tumors (dated by TCRdb to between 2021 and 2024). For context, the study as a whole: Cohort 1 received 0.5 Gy per fraction every 2 weeks, with a prescribed total PTV dose of 6.5 Gy. Starting on cycle 1 day 1, patients took 300 mg of aspirin by mouth once daily for four cycles. Every two weeks, patients got intravenous cyclophosphamide at 200 mg/m2, given one day ahead of each radiation and immunotherapy administration. Eight patients were included in the translational analysis: three from the first dose cohort and the first five from the second dose cohort. For Cohort 2, the dose was 1 Gy per fraction given every two weeks, adding up to 13 Gy in total across 26 weeks. Nivolumab was administered intravenously as a 240 mg flat dose every two weeks, and ipilimumab was administered intravenously at 1 mg/kg every six weeks. Trial participants were not randomized into treatment groups.

First-strand cDNA was synthesized using Superscript III and a set of TRAV- and TRBV-specific primers, so that both TCRalpha and TCRbeta chains were covered. A roughly 19-cycle PCR with Phusion amplified the TCRs, pairing a constant-region primer with the adapter that was attached to the V primers. The MessageAmp II aRNA Amplification Kit was used to amplify the isolated mRNA, with in vitro transcription run for roughly 16 hours at 37 degrees C. The Dynabeads mRNA DIRECT Purification Kit was used to isolate mRNA for TCR sequencing. Indexed Illumina adapters were added in a second roughly 25-cycle Phusion PCR, and the resulting products were purified with AMPure XP beads. Deep sequencing of the TCRalpha and TCRbeta libraries was carried out on an Illumina MiniSeq instrument. In the original analysis: Using custom Perl scripts, TCR sequences encoding the same protein were pooled, out-of-frame sequences were removed, and the abundance of each clonotype was computed. The analysis excluded TCR sequences that were supported by just one read. Among the metrics used to describe the repertoires were Shannon entropy, Gini index, clonality, richness, and the frequency of TCRs shared between repertoires. TCRdb trimmed the raw reads at Q25, called clones with MiXCR and kept productive beta chains. Rows with one shared CDR3 protein collapse into an entry with the most common genes and DNA. The V and J calls shown here were made by TCRdb, not taken from the authors' results. The table for this sample lists 40,000 or so distinct CDR3 sequences; 20% of them were counted only once. Of the sample, just under 9.5% falls within the top ten clones.

The meaning of the sample's time point label: after trial treatment. Taken with the paper, the label for treatment or condition translates to: LDRT plus nivolumab, ipilimumab, low-dose cyclophosphamide and aspirin (RACIN trial). Donors were enrolled in RACIN, a single-arm phase I dose-escalation trial in which nivolumab, ipilimumab, aspirin, low-dose cyclophosphamide and low-dose radiotherapy were combined. Patients with advanced, TIL-negative solid tumors were considered eligible. The specimen was PBMCs, collected after low-dose radiotherapy plus immunotherapy. The source is a female donor with ovarian cancer. The rearrangement combines TRBV6-5 with TRBJ1-2; confidence is insufficient to name the D gene. The nucleotide sequence is given as TGTGTCAGCAGCCCGGGTGGCTCTAACTATGGCTACACCTTC. This translates into CVSSPGGSNYGYTF.